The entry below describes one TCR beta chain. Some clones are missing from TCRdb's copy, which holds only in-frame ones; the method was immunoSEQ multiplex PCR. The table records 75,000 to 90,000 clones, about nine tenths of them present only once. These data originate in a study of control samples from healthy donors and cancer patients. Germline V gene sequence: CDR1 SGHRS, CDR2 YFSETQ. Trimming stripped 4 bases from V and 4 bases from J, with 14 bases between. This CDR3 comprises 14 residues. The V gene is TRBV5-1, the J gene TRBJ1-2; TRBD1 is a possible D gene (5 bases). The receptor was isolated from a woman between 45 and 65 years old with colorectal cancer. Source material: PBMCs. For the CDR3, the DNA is TGCGCCAGCAGCCCGGGACGGACTCTCTATGGCTACACCTTC. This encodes CASSPGRTLYGYTF. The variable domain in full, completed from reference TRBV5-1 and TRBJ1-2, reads KAGVTQTPRYLIKTRGQQVTLSCSPISGHRSVSWYQQTPGQGLQFLFEYFSETQRNKGNFPGRFSGRQFSNSRSEMNVSTLELGDSALYLCASSPGRTLYGYTFGSGTRLTVV.